This T cell receptor (beta chain) was found in a study of early T cells in non-severe SARS-CoV-2 infection. Background on the study: Unsorted whole blood bulk RNA was sequenced, with unpaired chains. Study-wide findings and caveats: Comparison of clonotypes with VDJdb favored anti-spike CD8 responses while missing private and CD4 specificities.

CDR1 ENHRY and CDR2 SYGVKD come from the germline V gene. V dropped 6 bases and J dropped 10; count of bases not matched to a gene: 2. The CDR3 runs to 11 residues. The library protocol tagged individual cDNA molecules with unique molecular identifiers. TCRdb re-called the 5' RACE reads with MiXCR, one entry per CDR3 protein. The table records 65,000 to 85,000 distinct CDR3 sequences, 10% to 15% of them present only once. The table lists this clonotype with a few counts. Its specificity is unknown. This chain uses TRBV10-3 with TRBJ1-1; 10 bases line up with TRBD1. Source material: whole blood. The sequence derives from an adult who was a healthcare worker with PCR-confirmed SARS-CoV-2 infection or an uninfected control (not recorded which). The CDR3 is CAIRGTGVAFF. The CDR3 region has the DNA TGTGCCATCAGAGGGACAGGGGTAGCTTTCTTT.